The rows below give T cell receptor beta chains drawn from one sample of a study of regulatory T cells in long-lasting Graves disease. TCRdb processed the multiplex PCR reads anew with MiXCR; each CDR3 protein has one entry. The sample consists of roughly 380,000 distinct CDR3 sequences, 16% of them appearing once. The sample was also reused in another study, on T cells in Graves' hyperthyroidism and ophthalmopathy.

The sample consisted of peripheral blood mononuclear cells (PBMCs), taken at new diagnosis, from a patient treated with antithyroid drugs. These receptor sequences come from a man aged 35-49 years with Graves disease. Both conserved end residues are part of each CDR3. D genes are given only for firm matches. Clone size is stated in some rows and not others, as once, few, many or a class when expanded.

J gene | D gene | clone size | V gene | CDR3 DNA | CDR3 protein
TRBJ2-1 | NA | many | TRBV15 | TGTGCCACCAGCACAGGACTATCCTACAATGAGCAGTTCTTC | CATSTGLSYNEQFF
TRBJ2-1 | NA | many | TRBV18 | TGTGCCAGCTCCCGTACCAGGGGATCCTACAATGAGCAGTTCTTC | CASSRTRGSYNEQFF
TRBJ2-7 | NA | NA | TRBV28 | TGTGCCAGCAGTGACACCCTGACAGATACCTACGAGCAGTACTTC | CASSDTLTDTYEQYF
TRBJ1-6 | NA | many | TRBV3-1 | TGTGCCAGCAGCCAAGCCGGCGGGGGGTCACCCCTCCACTTT | CASSQAGGGSPLHF
TRBJ2-7 | NA | NA | TRBV7-2 | NA | CASSLAGGGETQYFGPGYEQYF
TRBJ1-2 | NA | NA | TRBV19 | TGTGCCAGTAGTGTCCTGGCCAGGGCGGACTATGGCTACACCTTC | CASSVLARADYGYTF
TRBJ2-7 | TRBD1 | many | TRBV7-9 | TGTGCCAGCAGCTCGCTCAAACGGACAGGGTTGTACGAGCAGTACTTC | CASSSLKRTGLYEQYF
TRBJ2-2 | NA | many | TRBV11-2 | TGTGCCAGCAGCTTAGGACAGAGGGCACGAAGAGCCGGGGAGCTGTTTTTT | CASSLGQRARRAGELFF
TRBJ2-1 | TRBD2 | few | TRBV5-5 | TGTGCCAGCAGCTTGGTTGGCGGGGGGGCCTCCTACAATGAGCAGTTCTTC | CASSLVGGGASYNEQFF
TRBJ2-1 | NA | NA | TRBV20-1 | TGCAGTGCTAGTAGCAGGGGTGAGCAGTTCTTC | CSASSRGEQFF
TRBJ1-4 | NA | many | TRBV5-5 | TGTGCCAGCAGCTTAGGGGGAGCGAATGAAAAACTGTTTTTT | CASSLGGANEKLFF
TRBJ2-7 | NA | few | TRBV6-1 | TGTGCCAGCAGTGAAGTAAGGTACGAGCAGTACTTC | CASSEVRYEQYF
TRBJ1-5 | NA | NA | TRBV2 | TGTGCCAGCAGGGGACGCCCTAATAGCAATCAGCCCCAGCATTTT | CASRGRPNSNQPQHF
TRBJ2-1 | TRBD2 | many | TRBV9 | TGTGCCAGCAGCGTAGGTAGCGGGGGGACCGAGAGTAATGAGCAGTTCTTC | CASSVGSGGTESNEQFF
TRBJ1-2 | TRBD1 | NA | TRBV20-1 | TGCAGTGCTAGCGACAGGGAGGGGGGCTCGTGGGACTATGGCTACACCTTC | CSASDREGGSWDYGYTF
TRBJ2-1 | NA | NA | TRBV5-1 | TGCGCCAGCAGCTTGGGAAGTCAGCGGTCCTACAATGAGCAGTTCTTC | CASSLGSQRSYNEQFF
TRBJ2-2 | TRBD1 | NA | TRBV7-7 | TGTGCCAGCAGCTTAGAGTATGGGGACAGCCTCACCGGGGAGCTGTTTTTT | CASSLEYGDSLTGELFF
TRBJ2-7 | TRBD1 | once | TRBV5-1 | TGCGCCAGCAGCAAAGACAGGGCCGAGCAGTACTTC | CASSKDRAEQYF
TRBJ1-2 | NA | many | TRBV5-1 | TGTGCCAGCAGCTTGGTCAGGGGCTATGGCTACACCTTC | CASSLVRGYGYTF
TRBJ2-5 | NA | many | TRBV7-9 | TGTGCCAGCAGCTTGAGGGGACAAGTTGTGCCCCAGTACTTC | CASSLRGQVVPQYF
TRBJ1-4 | TRBD1 | many | TRBV6-1 | TGTGCCAGCAGTGGGACAGGGTCGACTAATGAAAAACTGTTTTTT | CASSGTGSTNEKLFF
TRBJ2-3 | NA | many | TRBV30 | TGTGCCTGGAGTATCGATCAGGGTACGCAGTATTTT | CAWSIDQGTQYF
TRBJ1-1 | NA | NA | TRBV6-1 | TGTGCCAGTGGTTTGGGGACTGAAGCTTTCTTT | CASGLGTEAFF
TRBJ1-1 | NA | NA | TRBV5-1 | TGCGCCAGCAGCCGAGGACACACTGAAGCTTTCTTT | CASSRGHTEAFF
TRBJ2-7 | NA | NA | TRBV4-2 | TGTGCCAGCAGCCAAGATTCGGGTTCCTACGAGCAGTACTTC | CASSQDSGSYEQYF
TRBJ2-5 | NA | NA | TRBV11-2 | TGTGCCAGCAGCAAGTCAGGGGAAGAGACCCAGTACTTC | CASSKSGEETQYF
TRBJ2-1 | TRBD2 | NA | TRBV20-1 | TGCAGTGACCGGGGGACTAGCGGGCTGTTTGAGCAGTTCTTC | CSDRGTSGLFEQFF